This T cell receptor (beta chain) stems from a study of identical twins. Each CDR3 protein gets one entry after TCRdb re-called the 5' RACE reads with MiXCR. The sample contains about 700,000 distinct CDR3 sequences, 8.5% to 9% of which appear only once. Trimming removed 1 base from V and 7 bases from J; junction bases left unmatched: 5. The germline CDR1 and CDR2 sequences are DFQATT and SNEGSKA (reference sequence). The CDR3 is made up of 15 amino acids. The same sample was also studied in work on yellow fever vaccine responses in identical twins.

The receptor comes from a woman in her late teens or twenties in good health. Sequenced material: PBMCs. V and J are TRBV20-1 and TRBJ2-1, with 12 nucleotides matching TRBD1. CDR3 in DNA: TGCAGTGCTAGAGGTGGGACAGGGGGCTGGAATGAGCAGTTCTTC. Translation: CSARGGTGGWNEQFF.